This T cell receptor beta chain emerged from a study of tissue T cells after allogeneic stem cell transplantation. The table came from immunoSEQ multiplex PCR; TCRdb's copy has only in-frame clones and leaves some out. The table has 8,900 or so clones, 50% to 70% seen once. This clone was seen a few times. What it binds is not known. V shed 3 bases and J 0 bases; nucleotides not matched to a gene: 0. From germline, CDR1 is MNHNS and CDR2 SASEGT. This CDR3 spans 15 amino acids. Study-wide points: Anatomically similar tissues had similar TCR repertoires within each patient.

The genes are TRBV6-1 and TRBJ2-2; 8 nucleotides line up with TRBD2. Sequences were derived from tissue from the ileum, sampled at autopsy. The clonotype comes from a woman between 18 and 55 years old with breast cancer. The CDR3 is CASSERGANTGELFF. The DNA of the CDR3 is TGTGCCAGCAGTGAGCGGGGGGCGAACACCGGGGAGCTGTTTTTT.